A single TCR beta chain is shown here with its context. No antigen is known for it. The data stem from a study of OX40 agonist ivuxolimab in advanced cancers. About the research overall: Patient treatment consisted of intravenous ivuxolimab administration every 2 weeks at 0.01 to 10 mg/kg. Study-wide findings and caveats: The study found among the lowest clonal expansion in partial responders at 0.1-3.0 mg/kg.

The CDR3 is 15 residues long. Trimming cost V 0 bases and J 11 bases, with 20 bases left between them. Germline values: CDR1 SGHDT, CDR2 YYEEEE. Libraries were prepared by immunoSEQ multiplex PCR; TCRdb keeps only in-frame clonotypes and omits some of them. This sample yields around 76,000 clones, of which 70% to 85% are seen a single time; roughly 1.2% belongs to the top ten. This sequence joins TRBV5-6 and TRBJ1-1; a weak D match, TRBD1 (6 bases). This sequence originates from an adult with an advanced solid tumor such as melanoma, head and neck, liver or kidney cancer. Sequencing was performed on CD4+ or CD8+ T cells sorted from blood, taken in a trial of the OX40 agonist ivuxolimab. As DNA, the CDR3 is TGTGCCAGCAGCTTGGGATACAGGGCCGGATCAGGGGCTTTCTTT. It codes for CASSLGYRAGSGAFF.